What follows are 9 T cell receptor beta chains derived from one specimen sequenced in a study of blood T cell repertoires in COVID-19. The data were produced by immunoSEQ multiplex PCR, yet TCRdb's version contains in-frame clones alone and is incomplete. The table records about 120,000 clones, over 75% of them present only once. Sequenced material: peripheral blood. The receptors were sampled from a man older than 75 with acute or convalescent COVID-19.

The chain is built from TRBV12-3 or TRBV12-4 and TRBJ1-1, with a tentative D call TRBD1 (5 bases). V was shortened by 7 bases and J by 1 base, with 10 bases between the two germline ends. The CDR3 totals 13 residues. The DNA for the CDR3 is TGTGCCAGCACCCGCGGGACGAACACTGAAGCTTTCTTT. It specifies CASTRGTNTEAFF.

This chain uses TRBV20-1 with TRBJ2-5; D is undetermined. Trimming took off 5 bases at V and 5 bases at J, with 9 bases between the two ends. The CDR3 loop spans 11 amino acids. Germline CDR1 and CDR2: DFQATT and SNEGSKA (reference sequence). CDR3 coding DNA: TGCAGTGCTTGGGCCTCCGAGACCCAGTACTTC. Protein: CSAWASETQYF.

The chain employs TRBV4-1 and TRBJ1-2; no clear D. Trimming took 1 base from V and 4 from J, leaving 16 bases between them. Germline V gives CDR1 MGHRA, CDR2 YSYEKL. CDR3 length: 16 amino acids. CDR3 residues: CASSQVSPDKAYGYTF. CDR3 coding DNA: TGCGCCAGCAGCCAAGTTTCCCCAGACAAGGCCTATGGCTACACCTTC.

This chain connects TRBV23-1 to TRBJ2-2; D gene unclear. TRBV23-1 is recorded as an ORF, its role being uncertain. V was trimmed by 4 bases and J by 4 bases, leaving 10 bases between them. The CDR3 loop spans 14 amino acids. DNA of the CDR3: TGCGCCAGCAGTCGGAACAGTTGCACCGGGGAGCTGTTTTTT. Encoded protein: CASSRNSCTGELFF.

The chain carries TRBV7-9 and TRBJ2-2; a possible D gene is TRBD1 (6 bases). This CDR3 contains 14 residues. V was clipped by 11 bases and J by 7 bases, with 20 bases between them. The germline gives CDR1 SEHNR, CDR2 FQNEAQ (reference sequence). CDR3 residues: CAGSTNRAIGELFF. CDR3 bases: TGTGCCGGTTCTACTAACAGGGCAATCGGGGAGCTGTTTTTT.

The chain employs TRBV7-3 and TRBJ2-6; tentative D call: TRBD1 (6 bases). Between the trimmed V and J ends, which lost 5 bases and 2 bases, there was a span of 10 bases. The CDR3 loop spans 15 amino acids. The germline CDR1 and CDR2 sequences are SGHTA and FQGTGA. The CDR3 protein is CASSRPGAGANVLTF. The CDR3 nucleotides are TGTGCCAGCAGCCGGCCAGGGGCTGGGGCCAACGTCCTGACTTTC.

V and J are TRBV14 and TRBJ2-1; the D gene is possibly TRBD1 (6 bases). The germline CDR1 and CDR2 sequences are SGHDN and FVKESK. Trimming pared 0 bases from V and 1 base from J, leaving 25 bases between. The CDR3 runs to 21 residues. CDR3 nucleotides: TGTGCCAGCAGCCAAGACCGGGCTAGGGGAAGGGGAAGGGGGTCCTACAATGAGCAGTTCTTC. It codes for CASSQDRARGRGRGSYNEQFF.

This clone appeared once. The rearrangement uses TRBV19 and TRBJ1-2; 8 nucleotides agree with TRBD1. The CDR3 contains 15 residues. Germline CDR1 is LNHDA and CDR2 is SQIVND (reference sequence). With V trimmed by 10 bases and J by 3 bases, 13 bases remained unmatched. CDR3 nucleotide sequence: TGTGCCACTAATTCACGGACAGGGTTCCACTATGGCTACACCTTC. As protein: CATNSRTGFHYGYTF.

The chain uses TRBV18 and TRBJ1-6; D is perhaps TRBD1 (5 bases). V shed 0 bases and J shed 8 bases, with 11 bases lying between them. Germline CDR1 reads KGHSH; CDR2 reads LQKENI. The CDR3 contains 15 residues. CDR3 residues: CASSPPNGGYSPLHF. The CDR3 bases are TGTGCCAGCTCACCACCGAACGGGGGTTATTCACCCCTCCACTTT. Variable domain in full (rest from reference TRBV18 and TRBJ1-6): NAGVMQNPRHLVRRRGQEARLRCSPMKGHSHVYWYRQLPEEGLKFMVYLQKENIIDESGMPKERFSAEFPKEGPSILRIQQVVRGDSAAYFCASSPPNGGYSPLHFGNGTRLTVT.